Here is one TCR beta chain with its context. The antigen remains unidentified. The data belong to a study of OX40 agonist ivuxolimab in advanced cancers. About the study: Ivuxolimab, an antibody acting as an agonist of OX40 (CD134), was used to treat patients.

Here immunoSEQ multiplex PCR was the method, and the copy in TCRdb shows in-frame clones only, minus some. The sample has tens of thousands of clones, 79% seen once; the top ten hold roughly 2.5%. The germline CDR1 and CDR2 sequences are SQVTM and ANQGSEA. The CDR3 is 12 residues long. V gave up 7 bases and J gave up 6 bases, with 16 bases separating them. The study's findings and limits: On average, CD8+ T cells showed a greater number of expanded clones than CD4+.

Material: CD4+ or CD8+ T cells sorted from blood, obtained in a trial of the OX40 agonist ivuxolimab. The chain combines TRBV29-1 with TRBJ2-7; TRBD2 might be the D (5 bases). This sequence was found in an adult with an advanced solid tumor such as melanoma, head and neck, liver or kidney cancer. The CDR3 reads CSGGPGEGEQYF. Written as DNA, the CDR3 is TGCAGCGGCGGGCCCGGGGAAGGCGAGCAGTACTTC.